The clone carrying this T cell receptor (beta chain) came up once. Per germline, CDR1 MDHEN and CDR2 SYDVKM. V lost 6 bases, J lost 10 bases, and 16 bases lay in between. The CDR3 spans 13 residues. Sequenced by immunoSEQ multiplex PCR; TCRdb stores in-frame clones only, minus some. The sample has hundreds of thousands of clones, approximately 95% seen once. The source of the sample is a study of shared clonotypes between healthy human individuals. This receptor was identified in a woman in her twenties or thirties in good health. Sample: naive CD4+ T cells sorted from blood. As to subset: CD45RA+ positively selected. The rearrangement joins TRBV28 to TRBJ2-1; tentative D call: TRBD1 (6 bases). CDR3 in DNA: TGTGCCAGCAGGACCCACTTAGGGGGAGAGCAGTTCTTC. This sequence encodes CASRTHLGGEQFF. Variable domain in full (rest from reference TRBV28 and TRBJ2-1): DVKVTQSSRYLVKRTGEKVFLECVQDMDHENMFWYRQDPGLGLRLIYFSYDVKMKEKGDIPEGYSVSREKKERFSLILESASTNQTSMYLCASRTHLGGEQFFGPGTRLTVL.